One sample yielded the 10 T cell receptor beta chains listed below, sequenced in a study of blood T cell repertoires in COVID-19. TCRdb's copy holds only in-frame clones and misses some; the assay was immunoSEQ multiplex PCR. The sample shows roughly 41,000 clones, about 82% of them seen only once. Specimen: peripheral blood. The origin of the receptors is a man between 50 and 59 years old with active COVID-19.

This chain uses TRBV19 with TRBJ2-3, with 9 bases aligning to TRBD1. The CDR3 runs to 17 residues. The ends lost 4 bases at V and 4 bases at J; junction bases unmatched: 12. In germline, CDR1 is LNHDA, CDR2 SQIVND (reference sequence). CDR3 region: CASSKTPGTGLADTQYF. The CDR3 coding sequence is TGTGCCAGTAGTAAAACCCCCGGGACAGGGTTGGCAGATACGCAGTATTTT.

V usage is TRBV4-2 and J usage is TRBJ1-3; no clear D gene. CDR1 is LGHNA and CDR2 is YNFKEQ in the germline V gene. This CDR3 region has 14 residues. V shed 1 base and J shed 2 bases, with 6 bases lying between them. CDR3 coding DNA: TGTGCCAGCAGCCAAGCCCTCGCTGGAAACACCATATATTTT. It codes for CASSQALAGNTIYF.

CDR3 residues: CATSDQNSRSGNEQFF. The CDR3, as DNA: TGTGCCACCAGTGATCAAAATTCCCGGAGTGGGAATGAGCAGTTCTTC. V and J are TRBV24-1 and TRBJ2-1; D is uncertain. CDR3 length equals 16 residues. Germline CDR1 and CDR2: KGHDR and SFDVKD. Trimming pared 3 bases from V and 7 bases from J, leaving 18 bases between.

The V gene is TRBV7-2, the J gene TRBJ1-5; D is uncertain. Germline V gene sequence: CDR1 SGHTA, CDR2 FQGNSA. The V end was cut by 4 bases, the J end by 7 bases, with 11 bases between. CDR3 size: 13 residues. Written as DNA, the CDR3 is TGTGCCAGCAGCTGGACGGGATCCCAGCCCCAGCATTTT. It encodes CASSWTGSQPQHF. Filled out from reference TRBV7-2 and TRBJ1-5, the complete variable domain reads GAGVSQSPSNKVTEKGKDVELRCDPISGHTALYWYRQSLGQGLEFLIYFQGNSAPDKSGLPSDRFSAERTGGSVSTLTIQRTQQEDSAVYLCASSWTGSQPQHFGDGTRLSIL.

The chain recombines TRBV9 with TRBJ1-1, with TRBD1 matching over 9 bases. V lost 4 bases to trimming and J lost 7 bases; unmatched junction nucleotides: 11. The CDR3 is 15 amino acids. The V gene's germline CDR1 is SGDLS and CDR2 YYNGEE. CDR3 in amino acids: CASSPPGQGFIEAFF. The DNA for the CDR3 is TGTGCCAGCAGCCCTCCGGGACAGGGCTTTATTGAAGCTTTCTTT. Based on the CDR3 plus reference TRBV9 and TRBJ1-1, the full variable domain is DSGVTQTPKHLITATGQRVTLRCSPRSGDLSVYWYQQSLDQGLQFLIQYYNGEERAKGNILERFSAQQFPDLHSELNLSSLELGDSALYFCASSPPGQGFIEAFFGQGTRLTVV.

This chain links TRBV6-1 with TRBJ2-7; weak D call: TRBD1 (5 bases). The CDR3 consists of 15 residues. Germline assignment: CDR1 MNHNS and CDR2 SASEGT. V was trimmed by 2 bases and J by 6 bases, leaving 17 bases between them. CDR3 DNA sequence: TGTGCCAGCAGTGAACCGGCAGGGCGGTATGGCGAGCAGTACTTC. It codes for CASSEPAGRYGEQYF.

The DNA of the CDR3 is TGTGCCAGCAGTTATGGGCAGAACTACAATGAGCAGTTCTTC. Translated: CASSYGQNYNEQFF. This chain links TRBV6-2 or TRBV6-3 with TRBJ2-1; D is unresolved. V was clipped by 3 bases and J by 3 bases, with 9 bases between them. This CDR3 is built from 14 residues. From germline, CDR1 is MNHEY and CDR2 SVGEGT.

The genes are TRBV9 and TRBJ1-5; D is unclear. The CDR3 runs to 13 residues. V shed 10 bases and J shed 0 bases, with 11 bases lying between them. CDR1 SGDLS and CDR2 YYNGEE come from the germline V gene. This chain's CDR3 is CALGGNSNQPQHF. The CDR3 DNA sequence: TGTGCCTTGGGAGGTAATAGCAATCAGCCCCAGCATTTT.

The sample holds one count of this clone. This CDR3 is CASSDRDSYGYTF. The CDR3 DNA is TGTGCCAGCAGTGACCGGGACAGCTATGGCTACACCTTC. V usage is TRBV12-3 or TRBV12-4 and J usage is TRBJ1-2; 7 nucleotides align to TRBD1. This CDR3 region has 13 residues. V dropped 5 bases and J dropped 4; count of bases not matched to a gene: 4.

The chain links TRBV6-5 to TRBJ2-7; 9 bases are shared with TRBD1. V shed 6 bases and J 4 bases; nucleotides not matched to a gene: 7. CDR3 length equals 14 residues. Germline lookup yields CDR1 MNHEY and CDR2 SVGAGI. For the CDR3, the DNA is TGTGCCAGCAGGGGGACAGGGATTCTGTACGAGCAGTACTTC. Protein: CASRGTGILYEQYF.